This entry concerns a single T cell receptor beta chain. Antigen unknown. Clones were sequenced by immunoSEQ multiplex PCR, and TCRdb holds only the in-frame ones, with some missing. The sample records more than 95,000 clones, approximately 88% being singletons. The data derive from a study of T cell responses to AZD1222 COVID-19 vaccine. Study information: Samples with a second dose at about 4 or about 12 weeks were pooled together.

Whole-study findings and limits: Unmutated variant regions are reportedly the target of nearly half of TCRs that are spike-specific.

V dropped 5 bases and J dropped 8 bases, with 15 bases sitting between them. The germline V gene has CDR1 WNHNN and CDR2 SYGVQD (reference sequence). The CDR3 is 14 residues long. V gene TRBV10-1 combines with J gene TRBJ1-4; TRBD1 is a possible D gene (6 bases). The sequence was collected from an adult in good health. The sequencing here drew on peripheral blood, taken on day 0 of AZD1222 vaccination. As DNA, the CDR3 is TGCGCCAGCAGTCCGGGACAACGGCCCGAAAAACTGTTTTTT. Protein product: CASSPGQRPEKLFF.